The 9 T cell receptor beta chains below all came from one sample that was sequenced in a study of spatial heterogeneity in lung cancer. Stated time point: sample taken at primary tumor resection. One entry per CDR3 protein results from TCRdb running MiXCR on the 5' RACE reads. The data show 2,500 to 3,500 distinct CDR3 sequences, roughly 18% seen once. The source was normal lung tissue next to the tumor, collected at surgery. Every receptor here comes from a male donor with early-stage non-small cell lung cancer.

This clonotype has a handful of counts. V is TRBV30 and J is TRBJ2-7; 7 bases are shared with TRBD1. The J segment lost 1 base and the V segment lost 0 bases, leaving 6 bases of the junction unmatched. CDR1 and CDR2 from the germline V gene are GTSNPN and SVGIG (reference sequence). This CDR3 contains 15 residues. CDR3 in DNA: TGTGCCTGGAGTGTTGGGACAGACTCTTCCTACGAGCAGTACTTC. The encoded protein is CAWSVGTDSSYEQYF.

This clonotype is medium-sized within its sample. The genes are TRBV24-1 and TRBJ2-3; 9 nucleotides align to TRBD2. The germline CDR1 and CDR2 sequences are KGHDR and SFDVKD. This CDR3 contains 13 residues. V gave up 9 bases and J gave up 2 bases; unmatched junction bases: 2. DNA of the CDR3: TGTGCCACCGGGACTAGCCTCACAGATACGCAGTATTTT. Translated, it gives CATGTSLTDTQYF.

By sample fraction, this clonotype is medium-sized (0.01 to 0.1%). The rearrangement links TRBV7-3 to TRBJ2-2; D call uncertain. Germline CDR1 is SGHTA and CDR2 is FQGTGA. The CDR3 is made up of 15 amino acids. V was trimmed by 5 bases and J by 6 bases, leaving 16 bases between them. This CDR3 is CASSRGSGTSGELFF. The CDR3 DNA sequence: TGTGCCAGCAGCCGAGGCAGTGGTACCTCCGGGGAGCTGTTTTTT.

This clonotype has just a few counts. The V call is TRBV4-2, the J call TRBJ2-7; D call uncertain. Per germline, CDR1 LGHNA and CDR2 YNFKEQ. Trimming removed 0 bases from V and 2 bases from J, with 14 bases in between. CDR3 length: 16 amino acids. CDR3: CASSQDRRSTPYEQYF. CDR3 coding DNA: TGTGCCAGCAGCCAAGACCGTCGATCTACCCCCTACGAGCAGTACTTC.

The J gene is TRBJ1-2, the V gene TRBV15; D is uncertain. The germline gives CDR1 LNHNV, CDR2 YYDKDF (reference sequence). Trimming removed 0 bases from V and 0 bases from J, with 11 bases in between. The CDR3 contains 16 residues. CDR3: CATSRDRRSTNYGYTF. CDR3 DNA sequence: TGTGCCACCAGCAGAGATAGACGGTCGACTAACTATGGCTACACCTTC.

This clonotype rates as medium-sized. V gene TRBV21-1 combines with J gene TRBJ2-5; the listed D gene, TRBD1, was not tested against the DNA. TRBV21-1 is recorded as a pseudogene. The CDR3 has 13 amino acids. The CDR3 DNA sequence: TGTGCCATCTTCCCGGATAGACAAGAGACCCAGTACTTC. Amino acids: CAIFPDRQETQYF.

In the case of this clonotype: Possible read error: a much larger clone is one base away. V usage is TRBV5-4 and J usage is TRBJ1-5; D gene uncertain. CDR3 length equals 13 residues. The V gene's germline CDR1 is SGHNT and CDR2 YYREEE (reference sequence). Trimming left V 0 bases short and J 6 bases short, with 7 bases between. In DNA form, the CDR3 reads TGTGCCAGCAGCTTGGCCGGGAGTCAGCCCCAGCATTTT. This translates into CASSLAGSQPQHF.

The table lists this clonotype with a few counts. The chain joins TRBV24-1 to TRBJ2-3; 10 bases are a match to TRBD2. Germline lookup yields CDR1 KGHDR and CDR2 SFDVKD. Trimming cost V 1 base and J 2 bases; bases outside gene matches: 11. The CDR3 loop spans 19 amino acids. The CDR3: CATSDFNWETSGYTDTQYF. CDR3 DNA: TGTGCCACCAGTGATTTTAATTGGGAGACTAGCGGGTACACAGATACGCAGTATTTT.

V and J are TRBV5-5 and TRBJ2-3; TRBD2 aligns across 9 bases. This CDR3 has 15 amino acids. V gave up 9 bases and J gave up 1 base; unmatched junction bases: 9. The V gene's germline CDR1 is SGHKS and CDR2 YYEKEE (reference sequence). The CDR3 DNA reads as TGTGCCACCCAGCGGGGGGCCTGGGGCACAGATACGCAGTATTTT. Its protein is CATQRGAWGTDTQYF.